This T cell receptor beta chain was captured in a study of CXCR3-negative and CXCR3-positive naive CD8 T cells. Study-level results: Post-cryopreservation CXCR3 expression was partly diminished, and the bulk of assays employed fresh PBMCs. Much lower diversity was found in memory CD8+ cells, while both naive subsets had comparably high diversity. CXCR3-negative naive cells had less hydrophobic TRB CDR3s than did CXCR3-positive naive cells. TRBV-TRBJ usage was alike in naive CXCR3-negative and CXCR3-positive cells but differed in memory cells.

TRB cDNA libraries were made by UMI-labeled 5' RACE. From its re-call of the 5' RACE reads, TCRdb lists each CDR3 protein once, without DNA. Recorded here are 100,000 to 150,000 distinct CDR3 sequences; the top ten clones represent roughly 0.6%. Concerning this clonotype itself: Its target is not known.

The V gene's germline CDR1 is DFQATT and CDR2 SNEGSKA (reference sequence). This CDR3 comprises 14 residues. The sequenced material came from naive CXCR3+ CD8+ T cells from blood. Subset specified: CD45RO-CCR7+CD27+CD95- naive CD8+ T cells expressing CXCR3 (TNR3+). This TCR was sampled from a human donor in good health. Some clones in this sample may be carry-over from other donors' samples. The chain uses TRBV20-1 and TRBJ2-5; checking the TCRdb D call of TRBD2 is not possible without DNA. CDR3 region: CSARSSTGEETQYF.